The 21 T cell receptor beta chains given below trace back to one sample, sequenced in a study of blood T cell repertoires in COVID-19. Some clones are missing from TCRdb's copy, which holds only in-frame ones; the method was immunoSEQ multiplex PCR. The sample has around 69,000 clones; 75% to 90% are singletons. Sequencing was done on a sample of peripheral blood. These TCRs come from a woman aged 50 to 60 with active COVID-19.

The chain uses TRBV6-5 and TRBJ2-2; no clear D. The CDR3 extends over 13 amino acids. V gave up 2 bases and J gave up 4 bases, with 5 bases separating them. CDR1 is MNHEY and CDR2 is SVGAGI in the germline V gene. CDR3 region: CASSYSPTGELFF. As DNA, the CDR3 is TGTGCCAGCAGTTACAGCCCCACCGGGGAGCTGTTTTTT.

The chain is built from TRBV7-2 and TRBJ2-7, with 12 nucleotides matching TRBD2. Germline values: CDR1 SGHTA, CDR2 FQGNSA. CDR3 size: 15 residues. J was trimmed by 6 bases and V by 3 bases; bases with no gene match: 6. The CDR3 protein is CASSLTSGRIGEQYF. CDR3 sequence (DNA): TGTGCCAGCAGCTTGACTAGCGGGAGAATTGGCGAGCAGTACTTC.

The genes are TRBV5-1 and TRBJ1-1; unclear D gene. This CDR3 has 15 amino acids. V was cut by 0 bases and J by 4 bases, with 13 bases left in between. Germline CDR1 SGHRS, CDR2 YFSETQ. CDR3 coding DNA: TGCGCCAGCAGCTTGGTGCGGGAAAAGGGCACTGAAGCTTTCTTT. Its translation: CASSLVREKGTEAFF.

This clone was detected ten times or more. The chain has TRBV15 and TRBJ1-5; 7 bases match TRBD1. J was trimmed by 4 bases and V by 5 bases; bases with no gene match: 5. Germline lookup yields CDR1 LNHNV and CDR2 YYDKDF (reference sequence). This CDR3 spans 14 amino acids. For the CDR3, the DNA is TGTGCCACCAGCCGGACAGGAGAGAATCAGCCCCAGCATTTT. This translates into CATSRTGENQPQHF.

This clone was detected once. The chain recombines TRBV4-1 with TRBJ1-3; D may be TRBD1 (6 bases). Deletions cut 1 base from V and 0 bases from J, with 10 bases between. Germline CDR1 and CDR2: MGHRA and YSYEKL. The CDR3 spans 16 residues. The CDR3 region is CASSQAWDTSGNTIYF. The CDR3 nucleotides read TGCGCCAGCAGCCAAGCCTGGGACACCTCTGGAAACACCATATATTTT.

The rearrangement links TRBV7-8 to TRBJ2-2; 7 bases fit TRBD2. The germline V gene encodes CDR1 SGHVS and CDR2 FQNEAQ. Trimming took 8 bases from V and 4 from J; bases not matched to a gene: 13. The CDR3 spans 16 residues. The CDR3 spells CASGKGGVSVTGELFF. Here the CDR3 DNA reads TGTGCCAGCGGCAAGGGAGGGGTCTCCGTCACCGGGGAGCTGTTTTTT.

This chain joins TRBV6-2 or TRBV6-3 and TRBJ2-1, with 8 positions matching TRBD2. This CDR3 spans 16 amino acids. After removal of 5 bases from V and 6 bases from J, the junction contained 12 bases not matched to a gene. In germline, CDR1 is MNHEY, CDR2 SVGEGT. In DNA form, the CDR3 reads TGTGCCAGCAGTCCCGAGGCTAGCGGGTGGATCAATGAGCAGTTCTTC. This gives the protein CASSPEASGWINEQFF.

This sequence joins TRBV21-1 and TRBJ2-1; the table's D call of TRBD1 was not tested on the DNA. TRBV21-1 is marked as a pseudogene. CDR3 length: 16 amino acids. The CDR3 DNA follows: TGTGCCAGCAGCAAACGCGGTACAGGGGGGATCTATGAGCAGTTCTTC. Translation: CASSKRGTGGIYEQFF.

This clone was seen only once. This chain connects TRBV10-1 to TRBJ2-1, with D unresolved. V was cut by 3 bases and J by 0 bases, with 15 bases left in between. CDR1 is WNHNN, CDR2 SYGVQD, per germline (reference sequence). This CDR3 is built from 17 residues. Written as DNA, the CDR3 is TGCGCCAGCAGTGAAAGGTTCGGCGGAAGCTCCTACAATGAGCAGTTCTTC. Translating gives CASSERFGGSSYNEQFF.

The gene calls are TRBV2 and TRBJ2-4; 8 bases fit TRBD1. Trimming removed 8 bases from V and 8 bases from J; junction bases left unmatched: 11. CDR1 is SNHLY and CDR2 is FYNNEI in the germline V gene. This CDR3 region has 14 residues. The CDR3 protein is CASLSPRGLDIQYF. CDR3 nucleotide sequence: TGTGCCAGCCTCTCTCCCAGGGGGCTAGACATTCAGTACTTC.

V and J are TRBV9 and TRBJ1-3; D not certain. Trimming stripped 1 base from V and 1 base from J, with 15 bases between. CDR3 size: 17 residues. Germline assignment: CDR1 SGDLS and CDR2 YYNGEE. CDR3 region: CASSVMFSGDSGNTIYF. CDR3 in DNA: TGTGCCAGCAGCGTAATGTTCTCCGGAGATTCTGGAAACACCATATATTTT. The whole variable domain, filled in from reference TRBV9 and TRBJ1-3, reads DSGVTQTPKHLITATGQRVTLRCSPRSGDLSVYWYQQSLDQGLQFLIQYYNGEERAKGNILERFSAQQFPDLHSELNLSSLELGDSALYFCASSVMFSGDSGNTIYFGEGSWLTVV.

The chain is built from TRBV25-1 and TRBJ1-1; D is uncertain. From germline, CDR1 is MGHDK and CDR2 SYGVNS. CDR3 length: 14 residues. V was cut by 7 bases and J by 1 base, with 13 bases left in between. Written as DNA, the CDR3 is TGTGCCAGCACAACGGGGTCGGCGAACACTGAAGCTTTCTTT. This sequence encodes CASTTGSANTEAFF.

The chain links TRBV3-1 (or the pseudogene TRBV3-2) to TRBJ1-3; no clear D gene. Germline V CDR1 and CDR2: LGHDT, YNNKEL (reference sequence). The CDR3 is 14 residues long. Trimming shortened V by 4 bases and J by 0 bases, and 7 bases separated the two germline ends. This CDR3 is CASSPSNSGNTIYF. The CDR3 DNA reads TGTGCCAGCAGCCCATCCAACTCTGGAAACACCATATATTTT.

The chain is built from TRBV3-1 (or the pseudogene TRBV3-2) and TRBJ1-2; D ambiguous. Looked up from germline, CDR1 is LGHDT and CDR2 is YNNKEL (reference sequence). The CDR3 is 12 amino acids. Trimming removed 3 bases from V and 4 bases from J, with 6 bases in between. This CDR3 is CASSHRGYGYTF. CDR3 nucleotides: TGTGCCAGCAGCCACCGGGGCTATGGCTACACCTTC.

This chain joins TRBV2 and TRBJ2-7; TRBD1 might be the D (5 bases). The germline V gene has CDR1 SNHLY and CDR2 FYNNEI. This CDR3 has 13 residues. Trimming left V 6 bases short and J 3 bases short, with 12 bases between. DNA for the CDR3: TGTGCCAGCAGGGCCCGCAGGGACTACGAGCAGTACTTC. Its translation: CASRARRDYEQYF.

The sample holds one count of this clone. J is TRBJ1-2 and V is TRBV27; D not certain. Germline V gene lookup returns CDR1 MNHEY and CDR2 SMNVEV (reference sequence). The CDR3 totals 14 residues. V dropped 5 bases and J dropped 9 bases, with 19 bases sitting between them. CDR3 residues: CASSPQPSLFSYTF. CDR3 nucleotides: TGTGCCAGCAGTCCACAGCCCTCCCTTTTTAGCTACACCTTC.

This clone has a single count. V usage is TRBV7-7 and J usage is TRBJ2-1; 12 bases match TRBD2. The CDR3 extends over 16 amino acids. Per the germline V gene, CDR1 is SSHAT and CDR2 is FNYEAQ (reference sequence). V dropped 5 bases and J dropped 7; count of bases not matched to a gene: 9. The CDR3 spells CASSRSSGRALNEQFF. The CDR3 nucleotides are TGTGCCAGCAGCCGCTCTAGCGGGAGGGCCTTGAATGAGCAGTTCTTC.

CDR3 residues: CSASGQGIWGNQPQHF. The CDR3 nucleotides read TGCAGTGCTAGTGGACAGGGGATATGGGGCAATCAGCCCCAGCATTTT. The genes are TRBV20-1 and TRBJ1-5; 9 bases line up with TRBD1. V lost 3 bases, J lost 2 bases, and 8 bases stayed unmatched. The CDR3 runs to 16 residues. CDR1 and CDR2 (germline): DFQATT, SNEGSKA (reference sequence).

Concerning this clone itself: Germline and junction disagree at one end, which may indicate a read error. The V call is TRBV7-8, the J call TRBJ2-1; 12 bases map to TRBD2. CDR1 is SGHVS and CDR2 is FQNEAQ in the germline V gene. The CDR3 loop spans 16 amino acids. CDR3 nucleotide sequence: TGTGCCAGCAGCTCAACTAGCGGGAGGCCCTACGATGAGCAGTTCTTC. Residues: CASSSTSGRPYDEQFF. The full variable domain, completed using reference TRBV7-8 and TRBJ2-1, is GAGVSQSPRYKVAKRGQDVALRCDPISGHVSLFWYQQALGQGPEFLTYFQNEAQLDKSGLPSDRFFAERPEGSVSTLKIQRTQQEDSAVYLCASSSTSGRPYDEQFFGPGTRLTVL.

This clone has more than one count but fewer than ten. This sequence joins TRBV30 and TRBJ1-4, with TRBD1 matching 7 bases. Germline CDR1 GTSNPN, CDR2 SVGIG (reference sequence). CDR3 length equals 12 residues. V lost 6 bases, J lost 5 bases, and 3 bases stayed unmatched. The CDR3 spells CACPDRNEKLFF. In DNA form, the CDR3 reads TGTGCCTGTCCGGACAGGAATGAAAAACTGTTTTTT.

The rearrangement uses TRBV2 and TRBJ1-1; D may be TRBD1 (6 bases). CDR1 and CDR2 (germline): SNHLY, FYNNEI. Trimming took off 10 bases at V and 1 base at J, with 13 bases between the two ends. The CDR3 is 13 residues long. The CDR3 loop reads CATCRTANTEAFF. As DNA, the CDR3 is TGTGCCACCTGCAGGACAGCGAACACTGAAGCTTTCTTT.